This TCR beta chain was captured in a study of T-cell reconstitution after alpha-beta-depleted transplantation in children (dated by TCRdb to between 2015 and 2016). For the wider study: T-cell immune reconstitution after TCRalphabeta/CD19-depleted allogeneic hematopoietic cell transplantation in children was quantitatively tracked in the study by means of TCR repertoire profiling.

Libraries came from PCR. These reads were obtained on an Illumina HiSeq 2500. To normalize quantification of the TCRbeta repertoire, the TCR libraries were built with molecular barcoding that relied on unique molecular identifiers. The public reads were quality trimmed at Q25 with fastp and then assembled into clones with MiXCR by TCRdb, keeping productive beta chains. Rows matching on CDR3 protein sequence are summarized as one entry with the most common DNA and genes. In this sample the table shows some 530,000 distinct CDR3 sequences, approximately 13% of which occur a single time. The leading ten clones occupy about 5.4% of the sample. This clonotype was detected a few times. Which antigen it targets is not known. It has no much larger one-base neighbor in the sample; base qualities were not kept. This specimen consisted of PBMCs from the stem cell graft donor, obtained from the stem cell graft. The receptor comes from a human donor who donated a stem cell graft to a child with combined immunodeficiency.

The sequence in DNA is TGTGCCAGCACCATTGTGGGGGGCGATGGCTACACCTTC. This encodes CASTIVGGDGYTF. The chain links TRBV12-3 or TRBV12-4 with TRBJ1-2; TRBD1 is possibly the D segment (6 matching bases). There are 13 amino acids in the CDR3, from cysteine to phenylalanine inclusive. The sequence is cut down to CDR3 DNA, 39 bases in frame from base 1. Trimming at the junction amounts to 7 bases on V and 6 bases on J, and the germline ends lie 15 bases apart.